A single sample is the source of the 5 T cell receptor beta chains below, sequenced in a study of T cells in localized non-small cell lung cancer. Clones were read by immunoSEQ multiplex PCR, and TCRdb kept only the in-frame ones, dropping some. There are over a thousand clones in the sample; about 26% occur only once, and approximately 10% lies in the top ten. This specimen consisted of normal lung tissue next to the tumor, obtained before any cancer treatment. The origin of the receptors is a male donor aged 60 or over with stage I lung adenocarcinoma.

A few counts support this clone. This chain connects TRBV7-2 to TRBJ1-1, with D unresolved. Trimming took off 3 bases at V and 6 bases at J, with 11 bases between the two ends. This CDR3 comprises 13 residues. CDR1 SGHTA and CDR2 FQGNSA come from the germline V gene. CDR3: CASSFYLQPEAFF. In nucleotides, the CDR3 is TGTGCCAGCAGCTTTTATCTACAGCCTGAAGCTTTCTTT.

The chain employs TRBV28 and TRBJ2-7; D perhaps matches TRBD2 (6 bases). This CDR3 is built from 16 residues. CDR1 MDHEN and CDR2 SYDVKM come from the germline V gene. Deletions cut 5 bases from V and 1 base from J, with 18 bases between. CDR3 bases: TGTGCCAGCAGTACTCCGGAGGGAGGCAAGTCCTACGAGCAGTACTTC. It is translated as CASSTPEGGKSYEQYF.

The table lists this clone with a few counts. The CDR3, as DNA: TGTGCCAGCAGTGAGTCGGGAAATGAAGCTTTCTTT. It specifies CASSESGNEAFF. The chain couples TRBV9 to TRBJ1-1, with D hard to call. V gave up 5 bases and J gave up 7 bases, with 12 bases separating them. Looked up from germline, CDR1 is SGDLS and CDR2 is YYNGEE. The length of the CDR3 is 12 residues.

V and J are TRBV6-8 and TRBJ1-5; D is perhaps TRBD1 (6 bases). CDR1 MNHGY and CDR2 SAAAGT come from the germline V gene. This CDR3 spans 16 amino acids. Trimming took 5 bases from V and 2 from J, leaving 16 bases between them. CDR3 coding DNA: TGTGCCAGCAGTCCTAATCCGGGACAAGGCAATCAGCCCCAGCATTTT. Protein sequence: CASSPNPGQGNQPQHF.

The rearrangement links TRBV28 to TRBJ2-2, with 10 bases fitting TRBD1. This CDR3 is 17 amino acids long. Germline V gives CDR1 MDHEN, CDR2 SYDVKM. The ends lost 6 bases at V and 7 bases at J; junction bases unmatched: 14. Here the CDR3 reads CASRQTGGAMGIGELFF. CDR3 coding DNA: TGTGCCAGCAGACAGACAGGGGGCGCAATGGGGATCGGGGAGCTGTTTTTT.